A single sample is the source of the 30 T cell receptor beta chains below, sequenced in a study of T-cell reconstitution after alpha-beta-depleted transplantation in children. A library of TCRbeta sequences, prepared with unique molecular identifiers, was generated. TCRdb reprocessed the PCR reads via MiXCR and lists one record per CDR3 protein. The sample has a few hundred thousand distinct CDR3 sequences, about an eighth seen once; the top ten hold 4.3%. The sequenced sample was PBMCs, obtained from the stem cell graft. These receptor sequences come from a human donor who donated a stem cell graft to a child with Fanconi anemia.

The rearrangement links TRBV6-5 to TRBJ2-1, with 8 positions matching TRBD2. The germline V gene has CDR1 MNHEY and CDR2 SVGAGI. CDR3 length equals 14 residues. J gave up 6 bases and V 4 bases, and 5 bases lay outside the gene matches. The CDR3 DNA is TGTGCCAGCAGTTTGGCGGGGGGTACCAATGAGCAGTTCTTC. It encodes CASSLAGGTNEQFF.

A few counts support this clonotype. This rearrangement joins TRBV7-2 to TRBJ1-2, with D perhaps matching TRBD1 (6 bases). CDR1 is SGHTA and CDR2 is FQGNSA in the germline V gene. This CDR3 is built from 16 residues. V lost 5 bases and J lost 1, with 17 bases in between. The CDR3 sequence is CASSPGGQLRNYGYTF. CDR3 sequence (DNA): TGTGCCAGCAGCCCAGGTGGACAGCTACGTAACTATGGCTACACCTTC.

The chain carries TRBV24-1 and TRBJ2-1, with 13 bases aligning to TRBD2. V was pared by 3 bases and J by 4 bases, with 2 bases of the junction left unmatched. This CDR3 comprises 16 residues. Germline CDR1 is KGHDR and CDR2 is SFDVKD. In nucleotides, the CDR3 is TGTGCCACCAGTGATGGACTAGCGGGGGCTTACAATGAGCAGTTCTTC. Translating it yields CATSDGLAGAYNEQFF.

This clonotype came up a few times. The V gene is TRBV20-1, the J gene TRBJ1-1, with D unresolved. Germline-derived CDR1 and CDR2 are DFQATT and SNEGSKA (reference sequence). V lost 2 bases and J lost 1, with 14 bases in between. The CDR3 length is 15 residues. CDR3 coding DNA: TGCAGTGCTAGATTTCCCCCGCCCTCGAACACTGAAGCTTTCTTT. Its translation is CSARFPPPSNTEAFF.

The CDR3 DNA sequence: TGTGCCAGCAGTTTTGGAGGGGGGCACAATGAGCAGTTCTTC. Protein: CASSFGGGHNEQFF. The rearrangement uses TRBV12-3 or TRBV12-4 and TRBJ2-1; either TRBD1 or TRBD2 may supply D (6 bases each). This CDR3 spans 14 amino acids. Trimming took 3 bases from V and 5 from J, leaving 11 bases between them.

This clonotype showed up just a few times. V usage is TRBV6-1 and J usage is TRBJ2-3; D unresolved. Germline CDR1 and CDR2: MNHNS and SASEGT. The germline V and J ends were trimmed by 5 bases and 0 bases, with 9 bases remaining between them. CDR3 length: 14 amino acids. In DNA form, the CDR3 reads TGTGCCAGCAGTCCCCAGCGTAGCACAGATACGCAGTATTTT. Translating it yields CASSPQRSTDTQYF.

The CDR3 loop is CASRAGLAGHEQYV. For the CDR3, the DNA is TGTGCCAGCAGGGCCGGACTAGCGGGCCACGAGCAGTACGTC. This sequence joins TRBV21-1 and TRBJ2-7; TRBD2 was called by the table and not checked on the DNA. TRBV21-1 counts as a pseudogene. The length of the CDR3 is 14 residues.

This chain connects TRBV6-2 or TRBV6-3 to TRBJ2-7; 8 bases line up with TRBD1. The CDR3 length is 15 residues. V was pared by 8 bases and J by 3 bases, with 12 bases of the junction left unmatched. Germline assignment: CDR1 MNHEY and CDR2 SVGEGT. The CDR3 reads CASGALGTGVYEQYF. DNA for the CDR3: TGTGCCAGCGGGGCTCTCGGGACAGGAGTCTACGAGCAGTACTTC.

This clonotype has more than one count but fewer than ten. The V call is TRBV5-1, the J call TRBJ2-7; tentative D call: TRBD1 (6 bases). V lost 3 bases to trimming and J lost 6 bases, with 13 bases between them. This CDR3 contains 13 residues. Germline V gene data show CDR1 as SGHRS and CDR2 as YFSETQ. The CDR3 loop is CASSWKQGSEQYV. CDR3 bases: TGCGCCAGCAGCTGGAAGCAGGGGTCCGAGCAGTACGTC.

V gene TRBV7-2 combines with J gene TRBJ2-1, with 10 bases that match TRBD2. This CDR3 region has 16 residues. Germline CDR1 and CDR2: SGHTA and FQGNSA. Trimming took 5 bases from V and 7 from J; bases not matched to a gene: 11. The CDR3 nucleotides read TGTGCCAGCAGCACCGTAGCGGGGGGCGTTCGAAATGAGCAGTTCTTC. Its protein is CASSTVAGGVRNEQFF.

The J gene is TRBJ2-5, the V gene TRBV29-1, with D perhaps assigned TRBD1 or TRBD2 (6 bases each). V lost 2 bases to trimming and J lost 4 bases, with 14 bases between them. CDR3 length equals 14 residues. Germline V gene sequence: CDR1 SQVTM, CDR2 ANQGSEA. The DNA of the CDR3 is TGCAGCGTTGAAAGGGGGGCCGGGGTAGAGACCCAGTACTTC. Translating it yields CSVERGAGVETQYF. Complete variable domain (other parts from reference TRBV29-1 and TRBJ2-5): SAVISQKPSRDICQRGTSLTIQCQVDSQVTMMFWYRQQPGQSLTLIATANQGSEATYESGFVIDKFPISRPNLTFSTLTVSNMSPEDSSIYLCSVERGAGVETQYFGPGTRLLVL.

This clonotype has ten or more counts. This chain connects TRBV27 to TRBJ2-7; D gene unclear. The germline V gene encodes CDR1 MNHEY and CDR2 SMNVEV (reference sequence). V lost 3 bases and J lost 0, with 6 bases in between. The CDR3 loop spans 13 amino acids. CDR3 residues: CASSFYSSYEQYF. The CDR3 DNA follows: TGTGCCAGCAGTTTCTACAGCTCCTACGAGCAGTACTTC.

The chain recombines TRBV29-1 with TRBJ2-2, with 8 positions matching TRBD1. The germline CDR1 and CDR2 sequences are SQVTM and ANQGSEA. The CDR3 runs to 14 residues. V lost 6 bases, J lost 3 bases, and 6 bases stayed unmatched. CDR3 residues: CSVFLTGDTGELFF. The CDR3, as DNA: TGCAGCGTCTTCCTGACAGGGGACACCGGGGAGCTGTTTTTT.

The genes are TRBV12-3 or TRBV12-4 and TRBJ2-1; D unresolved. The CDR3 consists of 11 residues. V was cut by 3 bases and J by 10 bases, with 7 bases left in between. The CDR3 region has the DNA TGTGCCAGCAGTTTCCGCGGCGAGCAGTTCTTC. This translates into CASSFRGEQFF.

This sequence joins TRBV10-3 and TRBJ1-6; TRBD1 matches at 8 bases. Germline-derived CDR1 and CDR2 are ENHRY and SYGVKD. J gave up 8 bases and V 6 bases, and 6 bases lay outside the gene matches. The length of the CDR3 is 14 residues. The CDR3 DNA sequence: TGTGCCATCAGCTTCGGACAGGGCGATTCACCCCTCCACTTT. Protein sequence: CAISFGQGDSPLHF.

This clonotype occurred a few times. This rearrangement joins TRBV4-2 to TRBJ1-1, with TRBD1 matching 8 bases. This CDR3 has 15 amino acids. Germline V gene data show CDR1 as LGHNA and CDR2 as YNFKEQ. Trimming cost V 6 bases and J 5 bases; bases outside gene matches: 11. CDR3 amino acids: CASRMRQGARTEAFF. For the CDR3, the DNA is TGTGCCAGCAGGATGAGGCAGGGGGCGCGTACTGAAGCTTTCTTT.

This clonotype was counted at least ten times. V usage is TRBV5-6 and J usage is TRBJ2-1; D call uncertain. V was cut by 2 bases and J by 2 bases, with 11 bases left in between. CDR3 size: 15 residues. Germline V lookup: CDR1 SGHDT, CDR2 YYEEEE. In nucleotides, the CDR3 is TGTGCCAGCAGCTTTGAAGGCAGACCCTACAATGAGCAGTTCTTC. Amino acid sequence: CASSFEGRPYNEQFF.

This clonotype has only one observation. The CDR3 sequence: CASSSRFGGRPGNTIYF. The DNA of the CDR3 is TGTGCCAGCAGTTCCCGCTTTGGGGGGAGGCCTGGAAACACCATATATTTT. The chain recombines TRBV12-3 or TRBV12-4 with TRBJ1-3; the D gene is possibly TRBD1 (5 bases). The CDR3 loop spans 17 amino acids. V was shortened by 4 bases and J by 2 bases, with 18 bases between the two germline ends.

This clonotype was seen at least ten times. The V and J genes are TRBV5-1 and TRBJ1-5; D may be TRBD1 (6 bases). CDR3 length: 15 residues. Trimming took 1 base from V and 5 from J, leaving 13 bases between them. The V gene's germline CDR1 is SGHRS and CDR2 YFSETQ. In DNA form, the CDR3 reads TGCGCCAGCAGCTTGCTCGGACAGTTAGATCAGCCCCAGCATTTT. This encodes CASSLLGQLDQPQHF.

This clonotype has only a few counts. The chain joins TRBV4-2 to TRBJ2-1, with unresolved D. The V gene lost 0 bases and the J gene lost 3 bases, with 9 bases spanning the gap. There are 15 residues in the CDR3. Germline V lookup: CDR1 LGHNA, CDR2 YNFKEQ. CDR3 bases: TGTGCCAGCAGCCAAGATCGGCCGAACTACAATGAGCAGTTCTTC. It codes for CASSQDRPNYNEQFF.

J is TRBJ1-1 and V is TRBV5-1; unclear D gene. From germline, CDR1 is SGHRS and CDR2 YFSETQ. The CDR3 loop spans 16 amino acids. Trimming removed 3 bases from V and 2 bases from J, with 17 bases in between. The CDR3 DNA follows: TGCGCCAGCAGCTATGGACTTTCCACACCCAACACTGAAGCTTTCTTT. It translates to CASSYGLSTPNTEAFF.

This clonotype was counted only a few times. The rearrangement uses TRBV15 and TRBJ1-5, with TRBD1 as a possible D gene (5 bases). This CDR3 is built from 14 residues. Trimming removed 0 bases at V and 5 bases at J, with 8 bases between. Germline V gene data show CDR1 as LNHNV and CDR2 as YYDKDF (reference sequence). CDR3 protein: CATSRERQHQPQHF. In DNA, the CDR3 is TGTGCCACCAGCAGAGAAAGACAGCATCAGCCCCAGCATTTT.

This clonotype appeared many times. The rearrangement uses TRBV20-1 and TRBJ2-7; possible D gene TRBD2, 6 bases. The CDR3 spans 14 residues. Germline V gene lookup returns CDR1 DFQATT and CDR2 SNEGSKA (reference sequence). V was trimmed by 5 bases and J by 2 bases, leaving 16 bases between them. CDR3 bases: TGCAGTGCTTCGGGACTGCTACCTCCCTACGAGCAGTACTTC. As protein: CSASGLLPPYEQYF.

The genes are TRBV5-1 and TRBJ1-1; TRBD1 is a possible D gene (5 bases). The CDR3 extends over 14 amino acids. Germline loops: CDR1 SGHRS, CDR2 YFSETQ. V lost 5 bases to trimming and J lost 10 bases, with 21 bases between them. CDR3 sequence reads: CASSSLGRTALAFF. CDR3 DNA: TGCGCCAGCAGTTCCCTGGGACGTACGGCTCTAGCTTTCTTT.

This clonotype has a handful of counts. The V call is TRBV28, the J call TRBJ1-1, with D possibly matching TRBD1 (5 bases). V dropped 5 bases and J dropped 9 bases, with 16 bases sitting between them. This CDR3 spans 13 amino acids. CDR1 MDHEN and CDR2 SYDVKM come from the germline V gene. The CDR3, as DNA: TGTGCCAGCAGTCAAATCAATCCAGGGCAAGCTTTCTTT. It specifies CASSQINPGQAFF.

The chain couples TRBV29-1 to TRBJ1-1; maybe TRBD1 (5 bases). V lost 7 bases, J lost 3 bases, and 15 bases lay in between. Germline V gene sequence: CDR1 SQVTM, CDR2 ANQGSEA. The CDR3 has 13 amino acids. Written as DNA, the CDR3 is TGCAGCGCCGCCCGGATACAGGACACTGAAGCTTTCTTT. This translates into CSAARIQDTEAFF.

This chain connects TRBV6-4 to TRBJ1-2; TRBD1 aligns across 9 bases. V lost 5 bases and J lost 6; bases outside the gene matches: 13. The CDR3 is 16 residues long. CDR1 MRHNA and CDR2 SNTAGT come from the germline V gene. This CDR3 is CASSRSPGTGRNGYTF. The CDR3 DNA reads TGTGCCAGCAGTCGCAGCCCCGGGACAGGGCGAAATGGCTACACCTTC.

This clonotype has more than one count but fewer than ten. V gene TRBV28 combines with J gene TRBJ1-2; perhaps TRBD1 as D (5 bases). The CDR3 is 14 amino acids. V lost 10 bases, J lost 0 bases, and 15 bases lay in between. Germline assignment: CDR1 MDHEN and CDR2 SYDVKM. The CDR3 reads CAISRGFSNYGYTF. As DNA, the CDR3 is TGTGCCATCTCCCGGGGGTTTTCTAACTATGGCTACACCTTC.

This chain connects TRBV7-9 to TRBJ2-1, with 11 positions matching TRBD1. The ends lost 6 bases at V and 6 bases at J; junction bases unmatched: 7. This CDR3 contains 15 residues. Germline V lookup: CDR1 SEHNR, CDR2 FQNEAQ (reference sequence). CDR3 in amino acids: CASRRTGTGGNEQFF. CDR3 nucleotide sequence: TGTGCCAGCAGGAGAACCGGGACAGGGGGCAATGAGCAGTTCTTC.

This clonotype has ten or more counts. The CDR3 sequence is CASSLVGGGNTGELFF. DNA for the CDR3: TGTGCCAGCAGTTTAGTGGGGGGCGGAAACACCGGGGAGCTGTTTTTT. This chain joins TRBV12-3 or TRBV12-4 and TRBJ2-2, with D tentatively TRBD1 or TRBD2 (6 bases each). The length of the CDR3 is 16 residues. V shed 1 base and J shed 2 bases, with 11 bases lying between them.